The sequence of this T cell receptor beta chain was determined in a study of human CD8 memory T cell subsets (dated by TCRdb to between 2020 and 2021). In the study overall: To assess clonal relationships, the TCRbeta repertoires of stem-like (TSTEM), progenitor exhausted-like (TPEX) and effector memory CD8+ T cell subsets were compared. TCRbeta repertoires were obtained from TSTEM, TPEX and effector memory subsets contributed by each of about 6 donors.

Stem-like memory CD8+ T cells (TSTEM) were defined as CCR7+ PD-1- TIGIT- cells. Density gradient separation was used to isolate peripheral blood mononuclear cells from buffy coats of healthy donors. In the study, negative magnetic separation with EasySep or MojoSort CD8+ T cell isolation kits was used to enrich total CD8+ T cells. For each subset, total RNA was extracted using an RNeasy Mini Kit from duplicate vials of about 150,000 sorted CD8+ T cells. The PBMCs were used either fresh or after being cryopreserved in fetal bovine serum with about 10% DMSO. Fluorescence-activated cell sorting on a FACSAria III was used to sort the CD8+ T cell subsets to purity. The germline V gene provides CDR1 MNHEY and CDR2 SVGEGT. Its CDR3 holds 13 amino acids, cysteine through phenylalanine. The record lacks a DNA sequence. As regards this clonotype: Its antigen target is currently unknown.

Sequenced using a NextSeq 550. A Human TCR Profiling Kit was used to prepare UMI-labeled 5' RACE TCRbeta libraries. Every TCRbeta library was prepared in parallel with an identical number of PCR cycles. Processing in the source paper ran as follows. The number of functional CDR3beta clonotypes in each TCRbeta library ranged from about 2,800 to 18,000. MIGEC 1.2.9 was used for UMI extraction and consensus assembly, with a minimum of three reads required per UMI. MiXCR 3.0.3 was used to extract the in-frame CDR3beta repertoires. Each sample was downsampled to 42,000 randomly selected UMIs before diversity metrics were calculated in VDJtools 1.2.1. For each sample pair, the repertoire overlap metrics D, R and F2 were calculated in VDJtools using the top 3,000 clones. Reads reprocessed by TCRdb are summarized as one entry per CDR3 protein sequence, and DNA is absent. For this entry, the V and J calls and clone size follow TCRdb and not the study's own pipeline. The sample table holds about 10,000 distinct CDR3 sequences. Clones ranked in the top ten supply roughly 9% of the sample.

General conclusions and limits of the study: Both stem-like subsets shared clonotypes with effector memory cells, but TSTEM and TPEX repertoires overlapped minimally, suggesting distinct antigen spectra. Only TCRbeta chains were sequenced, and repertoire comparisons were based on more than five donors, with testing performed by paired t-tests and Bonferroni correction. Normalized Shannon-Wiener diversity was similarly high in the TSTEM and TPEX subsets, while the effector memory subsets were comparatively less diverse. Based on Chao1 estimates, TSTEM subsets appeared to have greater repertoire diversity than TPEX subsets, which may reflect a broader range of specificities.

Recombination joined TRBV6-2 or TRBV6-3 with TRBJ1-1. This sequence was found in a human donor in good health. Sequenced material: CD8+ stem-like memory T cells (TSCM and TCM) sorted from PBMCs. The cell subset or site label on this specimen signifies: stem-like memory CD8 T cells (TSTEM), CCR7+ PD-1- TIGIT-. The CDR3 reads CASSYIVGTEAFF.